This section outlines one TCR beta chain sequence together with its context. This entry belongs to a study of regulatory T cells in long-lasting Graves disease. Relying on iRepertoire HTBI primers and Arm-PCR of CDR3 regions, the team built TCR beta libraries. In the source study's methods: Identification of gene segments yielded over 60 TRBV and 12 to 15 TRBJ across samples. TCRdb itself ran the multiplex PCR reads through MiXCR, one entry per CDR3 protein. TCRdb, rather than the study authors, made the V and J calls. Altogether approximately 480,000 distinct CDR3 sequences are present, around 15% being singletons, with the ten largest covering about 12%. Germline V CDR1 and CDR2: DFQATT, SNEGSKA (reference sequence). With 0 bases removed from V and 4 bases from J, the gap between germline ends came to 9 bases. This CDR3 is 13 amino acids long. Regarding time point: newly diagnosed GD, antithyroid drugs for less than 3 months. Generation of the TCR library employed RNA extracted from PBMCs.

These data were also filed under a second study, of T cells in Graves' hyperthyroidism and ophthalmopathy.

The V call is TRBV20-1, the J call TRBJ1-2; perhaps TRBD1 as D (6 bases). This specimen consisted of peripheral blood mononuclear cells (PBMCs), obtained at new diagnosis, from a patient treated with antithyroid drugs. This sequence originates from a man aged 40-55 years with Graves disease. CDR3 DNA: TGCAGTGCTAGAGAGGGGGCAGGCTATGGCTACACCTTC. This codes for CSAREGAGYGYTF.